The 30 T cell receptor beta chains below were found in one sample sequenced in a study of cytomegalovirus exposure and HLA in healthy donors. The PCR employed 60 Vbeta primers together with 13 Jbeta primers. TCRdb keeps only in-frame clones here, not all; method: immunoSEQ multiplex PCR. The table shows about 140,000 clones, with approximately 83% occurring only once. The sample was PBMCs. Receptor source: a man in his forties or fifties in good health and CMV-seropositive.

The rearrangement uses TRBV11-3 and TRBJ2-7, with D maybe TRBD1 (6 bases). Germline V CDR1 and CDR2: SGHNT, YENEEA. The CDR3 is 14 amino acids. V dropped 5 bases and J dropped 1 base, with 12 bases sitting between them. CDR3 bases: TGTGCCAGCAGCCCTACGGACAGTTCCTACGAGCAGTACTTC. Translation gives CASSPTDSSYEQYF.

CDR3 nucleotides: TGTGCCAGCAACAGGGGCAATGAGCAGTTCTTC. It encodes CASNRGNEQFF. This chain connects TRBV6-6 to TRBJ2-1; 7 bases match TRBD1. CDR3 length equals 11 residues. Per the germline V gene, CDR1 is MNHNY and CDR2 is SVGAGI (reference sequence). V was clipped by 7 bases and J by 6 bases; unmatched bases: 0.

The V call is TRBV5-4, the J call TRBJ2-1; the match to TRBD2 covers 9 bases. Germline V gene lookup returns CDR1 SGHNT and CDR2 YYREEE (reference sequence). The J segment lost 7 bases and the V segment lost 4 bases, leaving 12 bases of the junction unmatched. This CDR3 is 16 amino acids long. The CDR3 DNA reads TGTGCCAGCAGCGAGACTAGCGGAGGCAGGGGAAATGAGCAGTTCTTC. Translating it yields CASSETSGGRGNEQFF.

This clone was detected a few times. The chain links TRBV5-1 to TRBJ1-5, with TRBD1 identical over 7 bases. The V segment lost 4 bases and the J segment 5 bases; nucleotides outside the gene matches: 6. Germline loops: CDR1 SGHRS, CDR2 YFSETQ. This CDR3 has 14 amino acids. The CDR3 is CASSPTGYDQPQHF. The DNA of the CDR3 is TGCGCCAGCAGCCCGACAGGGTACGATCAGCCCCAGCATTTT.

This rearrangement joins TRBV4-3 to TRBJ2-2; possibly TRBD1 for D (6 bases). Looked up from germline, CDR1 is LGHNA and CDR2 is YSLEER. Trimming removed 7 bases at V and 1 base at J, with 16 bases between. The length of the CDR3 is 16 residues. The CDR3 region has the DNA TGCGCCAGCAACCATGGATCGACAGGGAACACCGGGGAGCTGTTTTTT. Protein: CASNHGSTGNTGELFF.

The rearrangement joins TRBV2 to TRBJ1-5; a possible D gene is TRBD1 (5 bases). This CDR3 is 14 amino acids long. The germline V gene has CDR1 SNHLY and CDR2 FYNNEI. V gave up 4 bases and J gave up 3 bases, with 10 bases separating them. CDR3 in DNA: TGTGCCAGCAGTGGTAGACAGTACAATCAGCCCCAGCATTTT. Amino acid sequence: CASSGRQYNQPQHF. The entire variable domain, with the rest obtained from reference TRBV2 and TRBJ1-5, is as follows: EPEVTQTPSHQVTQMGQEVILRCVPISNHLYFYWYRQILGQKVEFLVSFYNNEISEKSEIFDDQFSVERPDGSNFTLKIRSTKLEDSAMYFCASSGRQYNQPQHFGDGTRLSIL.

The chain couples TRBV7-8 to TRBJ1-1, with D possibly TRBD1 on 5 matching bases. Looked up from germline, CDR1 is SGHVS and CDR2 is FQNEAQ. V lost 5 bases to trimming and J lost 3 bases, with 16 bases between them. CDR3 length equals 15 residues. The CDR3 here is CASSPTRRDDTEAFF. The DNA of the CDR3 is TGTGCCAGCAGCCCCACCAGGCGGGACGACACTGAAGCTTTCTTT.

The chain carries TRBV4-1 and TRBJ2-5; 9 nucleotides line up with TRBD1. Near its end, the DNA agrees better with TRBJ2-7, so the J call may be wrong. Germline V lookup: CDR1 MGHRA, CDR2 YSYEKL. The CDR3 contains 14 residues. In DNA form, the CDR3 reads TGCGCCAGCAGCCAAGGCGGGACAGGGTACGAGCAGTACTTC. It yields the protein CASSQGGTGYEQYF.

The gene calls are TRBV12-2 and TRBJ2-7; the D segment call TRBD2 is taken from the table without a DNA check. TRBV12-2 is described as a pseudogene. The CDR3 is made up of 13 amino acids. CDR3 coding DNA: TGTGCAAGTCGCATTAGCGGGGGTGGCGAGCAGTACTTC. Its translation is CASRISGGGEQYF.

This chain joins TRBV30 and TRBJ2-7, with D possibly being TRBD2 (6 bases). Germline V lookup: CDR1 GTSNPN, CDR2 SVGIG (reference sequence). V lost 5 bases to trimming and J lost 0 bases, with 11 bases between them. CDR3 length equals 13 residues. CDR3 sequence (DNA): TGTGCCTGGGGTAGCGGCTTCTCCTACGAGCAGTACTTC. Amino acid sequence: CAWGSGFSYEQYF.

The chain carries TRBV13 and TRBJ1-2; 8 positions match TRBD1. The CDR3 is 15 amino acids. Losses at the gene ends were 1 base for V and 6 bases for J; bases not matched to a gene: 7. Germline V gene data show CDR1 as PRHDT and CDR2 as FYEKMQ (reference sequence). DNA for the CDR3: TGTGCCAGCAGCTTAGAAACAGGGGGTTCAGATGGCTACACCTTC. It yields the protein CASSLETGGSDGYTF.

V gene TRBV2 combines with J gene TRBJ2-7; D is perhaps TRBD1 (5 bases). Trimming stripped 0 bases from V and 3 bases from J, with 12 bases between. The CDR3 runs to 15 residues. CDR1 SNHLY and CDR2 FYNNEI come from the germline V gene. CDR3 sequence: CASSEARTSYYEQYF. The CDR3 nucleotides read TGTGCCAGCAGTGAAGCACGGACATCGTACTACGAGCAGTACTTC.

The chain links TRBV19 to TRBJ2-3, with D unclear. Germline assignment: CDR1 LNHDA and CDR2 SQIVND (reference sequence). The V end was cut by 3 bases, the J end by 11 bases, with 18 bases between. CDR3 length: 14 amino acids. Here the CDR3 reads CASSIFQTSMVQYF. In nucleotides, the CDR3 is TGTGCCAGTAGTATTTTTCAAACCAGTATGGTGCAGTATTTT.

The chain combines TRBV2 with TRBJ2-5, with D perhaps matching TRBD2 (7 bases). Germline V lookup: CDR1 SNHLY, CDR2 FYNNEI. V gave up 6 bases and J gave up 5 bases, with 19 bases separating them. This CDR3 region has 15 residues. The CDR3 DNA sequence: TGTGCCAGCAGGGGCGGTGCGGGGGCAGGGGAGACCCAGTACTTC. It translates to CASRGGAGAGETQYF.

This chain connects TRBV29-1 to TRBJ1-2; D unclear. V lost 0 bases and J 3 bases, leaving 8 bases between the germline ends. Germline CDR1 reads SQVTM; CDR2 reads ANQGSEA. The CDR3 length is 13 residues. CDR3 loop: CSVEDLTYYGYTF. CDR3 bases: TGCAGCGTTGAAGATCTGACATACTATGGCTACACCTTC.

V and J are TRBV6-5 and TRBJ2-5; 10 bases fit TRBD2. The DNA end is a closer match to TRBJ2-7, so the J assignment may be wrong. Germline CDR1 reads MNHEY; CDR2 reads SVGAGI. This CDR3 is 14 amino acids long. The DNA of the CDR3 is TGTGCCAGCATTCGGACTAGCGGAACCTACGAGCAGTACTTC. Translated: CASIRTSGTYEQYF.

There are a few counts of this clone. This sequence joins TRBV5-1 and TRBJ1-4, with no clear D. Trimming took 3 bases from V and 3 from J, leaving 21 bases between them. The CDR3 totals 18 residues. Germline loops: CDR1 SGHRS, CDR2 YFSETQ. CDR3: CASSWAAGQSVSNEKLFF. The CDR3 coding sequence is TGCGCCAGCAGCTGGGCGGCGGGCCAGAGCGTTTCTAATGAAAAACTGTTTTTT.

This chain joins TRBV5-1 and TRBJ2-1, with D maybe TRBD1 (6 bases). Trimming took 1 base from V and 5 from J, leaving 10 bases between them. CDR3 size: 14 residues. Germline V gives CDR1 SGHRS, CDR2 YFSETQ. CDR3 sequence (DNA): TGCGCCAGCAGCTTGCAGGGGCCCAACAATGAGCAGTTCTTC. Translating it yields CASSLQGPNNEQFF.

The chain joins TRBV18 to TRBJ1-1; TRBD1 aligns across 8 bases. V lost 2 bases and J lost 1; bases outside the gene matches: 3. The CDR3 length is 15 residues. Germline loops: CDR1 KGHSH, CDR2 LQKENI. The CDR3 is CASSPTRGQNTEAFF. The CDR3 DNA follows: TGTGCCAGCTCACCAACCAGGGGGCAGAACACTGAAGCTTTCTTT. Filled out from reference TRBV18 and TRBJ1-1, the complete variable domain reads NAGVMQNPRHLVRRRGQEARLRCSPMKGHSHVYWYRQLPEEGLKFMVYLQKENIIDESGMPKERFSAEFPKEGPSILRIQQVVRGDSAAYFCASSPTRGQNTEAFFGQGTRLTVV.

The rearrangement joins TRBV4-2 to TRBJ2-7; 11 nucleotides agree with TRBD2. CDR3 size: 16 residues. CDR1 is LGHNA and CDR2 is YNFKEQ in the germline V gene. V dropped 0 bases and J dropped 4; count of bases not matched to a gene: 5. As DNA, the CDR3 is TGTGCCAGCAGCCAAGATCTGCTAGCGGGAGGATACGAGCAGTACTTC. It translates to CASSQDLLAGGYEQYF.

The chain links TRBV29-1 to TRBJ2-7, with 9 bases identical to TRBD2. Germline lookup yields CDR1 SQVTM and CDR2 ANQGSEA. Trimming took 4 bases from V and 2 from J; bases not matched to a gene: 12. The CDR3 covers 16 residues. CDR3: CSVAGSPSSGAYEQYF. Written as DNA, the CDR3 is TGCAGCGTTGCAGGATCTCCTTCTAGCGGGGCCTACGAGCAGTACTTC.

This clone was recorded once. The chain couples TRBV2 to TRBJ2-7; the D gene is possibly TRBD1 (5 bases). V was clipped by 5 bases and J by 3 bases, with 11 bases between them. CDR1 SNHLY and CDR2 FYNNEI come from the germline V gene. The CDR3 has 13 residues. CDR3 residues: CASSIDSSYEQYF. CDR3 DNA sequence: TGTGCCAGCAGTATCGACAGCAGCTACGAGCAGTACTTC.

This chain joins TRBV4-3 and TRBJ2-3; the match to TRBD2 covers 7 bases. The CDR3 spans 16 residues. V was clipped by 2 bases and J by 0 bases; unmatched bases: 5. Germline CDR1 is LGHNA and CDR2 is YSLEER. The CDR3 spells CASSQRGGGSTDTQYF. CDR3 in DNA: TGCGCCAGCAGCCAACGTGGCGGGGGTAGCACAGATACGCAGTATTTT.

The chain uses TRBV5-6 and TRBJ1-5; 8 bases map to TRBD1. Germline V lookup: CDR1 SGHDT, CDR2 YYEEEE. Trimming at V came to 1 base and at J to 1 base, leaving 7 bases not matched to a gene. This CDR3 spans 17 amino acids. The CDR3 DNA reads TGTGCCAGCAGCTTGTTCCGGGACAGGAAGAGCAATCAGCCCCAGCATTTT. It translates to CASSLFRDRKSNQPQHF. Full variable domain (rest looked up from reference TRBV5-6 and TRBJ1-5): DAGVTQSPTHLIKTRGQQVTLRCSPKSGHDTVSWYQQALGQGPQFIFQYYEEEERQRGNFPDRFSGHQFPNYSSELNVNALLLGDSALYLCASSLFRDRKSNQPQHFGDGTRLSIL.

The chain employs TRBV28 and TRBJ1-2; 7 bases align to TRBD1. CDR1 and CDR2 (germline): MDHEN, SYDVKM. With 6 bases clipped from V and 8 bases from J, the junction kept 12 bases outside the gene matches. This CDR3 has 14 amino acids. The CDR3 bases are TGTGCCAGCAGGTCGGACAGGTCGCTTCGGGGCTACACCTTC. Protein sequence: CASRSDRSLRGYTF.

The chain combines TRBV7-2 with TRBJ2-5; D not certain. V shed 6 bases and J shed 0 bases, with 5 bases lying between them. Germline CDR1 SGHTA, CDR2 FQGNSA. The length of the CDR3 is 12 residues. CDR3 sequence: CASRVDQETQYF. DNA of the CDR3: TGTGCCAGCAGAGTAGACCAAGAGACCCAGTACTTC. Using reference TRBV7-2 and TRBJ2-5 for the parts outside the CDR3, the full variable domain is GAGVSQSPSNKVTEKGKDVELRCDPISGHTALYWYRQSLGQGLEFLIYFQGNSAPDKSGLPSDRFSAERTGGSVSTLTIQRTQQEDSAVYLCASRVDQETQYFGPGTRLLVL.

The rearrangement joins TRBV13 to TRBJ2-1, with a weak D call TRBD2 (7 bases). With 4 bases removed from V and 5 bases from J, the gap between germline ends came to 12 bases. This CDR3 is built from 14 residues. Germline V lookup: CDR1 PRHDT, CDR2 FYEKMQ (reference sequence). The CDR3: CASSWEGGDNEQFF. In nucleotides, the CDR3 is TGTGCCAGCAGCTGGGAGGGGGGGGACAATGAGCAGTTCTTC.

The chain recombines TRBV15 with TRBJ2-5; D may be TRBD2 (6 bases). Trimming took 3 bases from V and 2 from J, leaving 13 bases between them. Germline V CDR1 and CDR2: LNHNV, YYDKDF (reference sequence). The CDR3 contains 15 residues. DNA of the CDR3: TGTGCCACCAGCAGGTTTCGGGGGAGTCAAGAGACCCAGTACTTC. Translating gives CATSRFRGSQETQYF.

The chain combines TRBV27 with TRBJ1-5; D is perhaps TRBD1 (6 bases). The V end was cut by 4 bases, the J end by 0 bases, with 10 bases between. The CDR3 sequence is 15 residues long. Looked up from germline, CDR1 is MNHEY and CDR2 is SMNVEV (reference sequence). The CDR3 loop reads CASSSSGHSNQPQHF. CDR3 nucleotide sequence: TGTGCCAGCAGTTCATCGGGACATAGCAATCAGCCCCAGCATTTT.

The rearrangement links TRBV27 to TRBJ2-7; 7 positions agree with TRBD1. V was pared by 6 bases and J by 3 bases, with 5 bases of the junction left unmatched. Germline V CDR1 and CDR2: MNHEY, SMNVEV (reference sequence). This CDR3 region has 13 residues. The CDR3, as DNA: TGTGCCAGCAGCGTGGGACAGTACTACGAGCAGTACTTC. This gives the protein CASSVGQYYEQYF.